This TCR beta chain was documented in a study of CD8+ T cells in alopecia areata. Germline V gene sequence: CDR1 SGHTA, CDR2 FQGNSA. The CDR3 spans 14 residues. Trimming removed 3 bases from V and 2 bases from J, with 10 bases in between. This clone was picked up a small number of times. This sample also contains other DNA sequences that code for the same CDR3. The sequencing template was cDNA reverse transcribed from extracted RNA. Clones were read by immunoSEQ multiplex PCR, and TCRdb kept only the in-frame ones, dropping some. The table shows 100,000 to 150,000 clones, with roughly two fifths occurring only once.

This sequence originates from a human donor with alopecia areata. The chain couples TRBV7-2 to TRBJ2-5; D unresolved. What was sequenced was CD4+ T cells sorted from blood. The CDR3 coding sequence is TGTGCCAGCAGCTTGAGGACGGCACAAGAGACCCAGTACTTC. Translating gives CASSLRTAQETQYF.